This TCR beta chain was sequenced during a study of blood T cell repertoires in COVID-19. The overall study: PBMCs, B-cell-depleted T cells, or T cells were the source of the cDNA or gDNA that made up the material.

There are 15 residues in the CDR3. Germline V gives CDR1 SQVTM, CDR2 ANQGSEA. With V trimmed by 3 bases and J by 8 bases, 11 bases remained unmatched. Per the original data handling: Reference gene primers were amplified, and this amplification served to estimate nucleated cell counts. Libraries were prepared by immunoSEQ multiplex PCR; TCRdb keeps only in-frame clonotypes and omits some of them. That table is the source of V, J and clone size, and D and trimming were worked out from the DNA. The table records 200,000 to 300,000 clones, over 80% of them present only once. The sequence derives from a woman aged 55 to 70 with active or convalescent COVID-19. Sequencing input: peripheral blood. V is TRBV29-1 and J is TRBJ2-1; 9 bases line up with TRBD1. The CDR3 region is CSVDAGTGRRDEQFF. CDR3 DNA sequence: TGCAGCGTTGATGCCGGGACAGGGCGCCGGGATGAGCAGTTCTTC.